The T cell receptor (beta chain) described here comes from a study of T cells in Graves' hyperthyroidism and ophthalmopathy. Study outcomes and limitations: Ophthalmopathy prediction by the model preceded onset by a median roughly 6 months.

CDR1 SGHTA and CDR2 FQGTGA come from the germline V gene. The CDR3 sequence is 12 residues long. V was pared by 6 bases and J by 4 bases, with 6 bases between. RNA transcripts provided the source from which TCR beta CDR3 regions were amplified. Primed by the HTBI set, a first-round RT-PCR was run on the TCR CDR3. In TCRdb, the multiplex PCR reads were re-called with MiXCR into one record per CDR3 protein. This table has roughly 570,000 distinct CDR3 sequences, about half appearing once. Pregnant or lactating patients were excluded, as were those with uncontrolled infection or other autoimmune disease. Diagnostic decisions used clinical symptoms, serum thyroxine and TRAb, thyroid ultrasound and orbital computed tomography. This clonotype has just a few counts. Its target is not known.

This chain links TRBV7-3 with TRBJ1-4; no firm D call. Sequencing was done on a sample of peripheral blood or thyroid tissue (not recorded which). The clonotype originates from an adult woman with Graves' disease, either hyperthyroidism or ophthalmopathy (not recorded which). In nucleotides, the CDR3 is TGTGCCAGCAGTTTCAATAATGAAAAACTGTTTTTT. Amino acids: CASSFNNEKLFF. Full variable domain (rest looked up from reference TRBV7-3 and TRBJ1-4): GAGVSQTPSNKVTEKGKYVELRCDPISGHTALYWYRQSLGQGPEFLIYFQGTGAADDSGLPNDRFFAVRPEGSVSTLKIQRTERGDSAVYLCASSFNNEKLFFGSGTQLSVL.